The rows below give T cell receptor beta chains drawn from one sample of a study of neurological immune-mediated disorders. TCRdb re-analysed the 5' RACE reads in MiXCR, keeping a single row per CDR3 protein. Seen here are fewer than 40,000 distinct CDR3 sequences, around 5% observed once, and the top ten hold around 9.7%. Sequencing was performed on CD4+ T cells from blood. The receptor source for this set is a man aged 18 to 29 in good health. Both conserved end residues are part of each CDR3. Fields, in order: J gene, D gene, V gene, clone size, CDR3 protein, CDR3 DNA. A D gene is named only where the DNA matches it firmly. Clone size appears in some rows only: once, few, many, or a class for an expanded clone.

>TRBJ1-2|TRBD1|TRBV10-3|many
CAISEGNRGHGYTF
TGTGCCATCAGTGAGGGGAACAGGGGGCATGGCTACACCTTC
>TRBJ1-2|.|TRBV30|few
CAWSVKGYGYTF
TGTGCCTGGAGTGTAAAGGGCTATGGCTACACCTTC
>TRBJ2-7|.|TRBV7-2|many
CASSLAWGSQYEQYF
TGTGCCAGCAGCTTAGCGTGGGGCAGCCAATACGAGCAGTACTTC
>TRBJ2-7|.|TRBV20-1|many
CSAIRDGRSYEQYF
TGCAGTGCTATCCGGGACGGACGATCCTACGAGCAGTACTTC
>TRBJ1-5|.|TRBV29-1|many
CSVGENSNQPQHF
TGCAGCGTTGGAGAAAATAGCAATCAGCCCCAGCATTTT
>TRBJ2-7|.|TRBV7-9|many
CASSFVQDREQYF
TGTGCCAGCAGCTTCGTACAGGACCGCGAGCAGTACTTC
>TRBJ2-2|.|TRBV6-6|many
CASSIAGELFF
TGTGCCAGCAGTATCGCCGGGGAGCTGTTTTTT
>TRBJ2-5|TRBD1|TRBV25-1|.
CASSDPGQGNQETQYF
TGTGCCAGCAGTGACCCGGGACAGGGAAACCAAGAGACCCAGTACTTC
>TRBJ2-5|.|TRBV18|.
CTSSPESRSETQYF
TGTACCAGCTCACCAGAGTCGCGGAGTGAGACCCAGTACTTC
>TRBJ1-2|.|TRBV20-1|few
CSATGFYGYTF
TGCAGTGCTACAGGCTTCTATGGCTACACCTTC
>TRBJ1-2|TRBD1|TRBV3-1|many
CASSFLRGLEGYTF
TGTGCCAGCAGTTTCCTCAGGGGGCTTGAGGGCTACACCTTC
>TRBJ1-1|.|TRBV29-1|many
CSVVGIMNTEAFF
TGCAGCGTTGTTGGCATCATGAACACTGAAGCTTTCTTT
>TRBJ1-1|.|TRBV7-2|many
CASSSAATEAFF
TGTGCCAGCAGCTCGGCAGCTACTGAAGCTTTCTTT
>TRBJ2-7|.|TRBV2|few
CASGGLGRALNEQYF
TGTGCCAGCGGGGGACTGGGACGGGCGCTAAATGAGCAGTACTTC
>TRBJ2-5|TRBD1|TRBV5-1|many
CASSPGTVQETQYF
TGCGCCAGCAGCCCTGGGACAGTCCAAGAGACCCAGTACTTC
>TRBJ2-5|.|TRBV10-3|many
CAISGGISSLNQETQYF
TGTGCCATCAGTGGTGGGATTAGCTCTTTAAACCAAGAGACCCAGTACTTC
>TRBJ1-1|TRBD1|TRBV5-1|many
CASSFQGGGTEAFF
TGCGCCAGCAGCTTTCAGGGGGGTGGAACTGAAGCTTTCTTT
>TRBJ1-2|TRBD1|TRBV4-2|many
CASSLLQGATEGYTF
TGTGCCAGCAGCCTCTTACAGGGGGCCACGGAAGGCTACACCTTC
>TRBJ2-1|TRBD2|TRBV5-1|many
CASSQLAGGVLEQFF
TGCGCCAGCAGCCAGCTAGCGGGGGGGGTCTTAGAGCAGTTCTTC
>TRBJ2-5|TRBD2|TRBV4-2|many
CASSQGLQLAGLQETQYF
TGTGCCAGCAGCCAGGGGTTACAACTAGCGGGGTTGCAAGAGACCCAGTACTTC
>TRBJ2-1|TRBD1|TRBV4-3|many
CASSQDSQGAYEQFF
TGCGCCAGCAGCCAAGATTCGCAGGGGGCATATGAGCAGTTCTTC
>TRBJ2-3|TRBD2|TRBV11-2|many
CASSYGALAGGSTDTQYF
TGTGCCAGCAGCTATGGGGCCCTAGCGGGGGGCAGCACAGATACGCAGTATTTT
>TRBJ2-1|TRBD2|TRBV20-1|many
CSARKAGGRDLNNEQFF
TGCAGTGCTAGGAAGGCGGGGGGGCGGGACCTCAACAATGAGCAGTTCTTC
>TRBJ2-7|.|TRBV15|many
CATSRGALPGLYEQYF
TGTGCCACCAGCAGGGGGGCACTCCCGGGGCTCTACGAGCAGTACTTC
>TRBJ1-1|.|TRBV5-1|many
CASGSGGFSNTEAFF
TGCGCCAGCGGCTCGGGGGGCTTTTCGAACACTGAAGCTTTCTTT
>TRBJ2-3|TRBD2|TRBV18|many
CASSPSGGAADTQYF
TGTGCCAGCTCACCATCCGGGGGGGCCGCAGATACGCAGTATTTT
>TRBJ2-1|TRBD1|TRBV7-3|many
CASSVGQGLLNEQFF
TGTGCCAGCAGCGTGGGACAGGGTTTGCTAAATGAGCAGTTCTTC
>TRBJ2-5|TRBD2|TRBV20-1|many
CSATDLAGAETQYF
TGCAGTGCTACCGACTTAGCGGGGGCAGAGACCCAGTACTTC
>TRBJ2-1|TRBD2|TRBV7-2|many
CASSFSGGNEQFF
TGTGCCAGCAGCTTCAGCGGGGGAAATGAGCAGTTCTTC
>TRBJ1-3|.|TRBV5-1|few
CASSFSGFDGNTIYF
TGCGCCAGCAGCTTTTCCGGGTTCGATGGAAACACCATATATTTT
>TRBJ1-1|.|TRBV4-1|many
CASSQVNMGFNTEAFF
TGCGCCAGCAGCCAAGTAAATATGGGGTTTAACACTGAAGCTTTCTTT
>TRBJ1-5|.|TRBV20-1|many
CSASAGLDNQPQHF
TGCAGTGCTAGCGCGGGGTTGGACAATCAGCCCCAGCATTTT
>TRBJ1-4|TRBD1|TRBV5-1|many
CASSPRGGQGAPNEKLFF
TGCGCCAGCAGTCCGAGGGGCGGACAGGGAGCCCCTAATGAAAAACTGTTTTTT
>TRBJ1-1|.|TRBV27|.
CASSPGQSGTFF
TGTGCCAGCAGCCCAGGACAGTCGGGAACTTTCTTT
>TRBJ2-2|.|TRBV20-1|many
CSASGIANTGELFF
TGCAGTGCTTCCGGGATCGCGAACACCGGGGAGCTGTTTTTT
>TRBJ1-5|TRBD1|TRBV6-1|many
CASSPHDRGYSNQPQHF
TGTGCCAGCAGCCCCCACGACAGGGGCTATAGCAATCAGCCCCAGCATTTT
>TRBJ2-3|.|TRBV7-2|many
CASSPWGSRADTQYF
TGTGCCAGCAGCCCTTGGGGGTCGAGAGCAGATACGCAGTATTTT
>TRBJ2-7|.|TRBV20-1|many
CSAREIGSGQTPYEQYF
TGCAGTGCTAGGGAAATTGGGTCTGGACAGACTCCCTACGAGCAGTACTTC
>TRBJ1-5|TRBD1|TRBV20-1|many
CSARTGQGNYNQPQHF
TGCAGTGCTAGGACTGGACAGGGAAATTACAATCAGCCCCAGCATTTT
>TRBJ2-1|.|TRBV9|many
CASSVGQELYNEQFF
TGTGCCAGCAGCGTTGGGCAGGAGCTCTACAATGAGCAGTTCTTC
>TRBJ1-2|TRBD1|TRBV6-5|many
CASSYDRDGGYGYTF
TGTGCCAGCAGTTACGACAGGGACGGAGGCTATGGCTACACCTTC
>TRBJ1-3|TRBD1|TRBV5-1|many
CASSLWTGGGLAGNTIYF
TGCGCCAGCAGCTTATGGACAGGGGGCGGATTGGCTGGAAACACCATATATTTT
>TRBJ2-5|TRBD1|TRBV27|many
CASSSLGGTGETQYF
TGTGCCAGCAGTTCCCTAGGCGGGACAGGGGAGACCCAGTACTTC
>TRBJ1-1|.|TRBV2|few
CASRARGAVAEAFF
TGTGCCAGCAGGGCACGGGGAGCGGTTGCTGAAGCTTTCTTT
>TRBJ2-3|.|TRBV3-1|many
CASSPGQSRWDTQYF
TGTGCCAGCAGCCCTGGACAGTCTCGCTGGGATACGCAGTATTTT
>TRBJ1-5|.|TRBV5-5|many
CASGVGDQDQPQHF
TGTGCCAGCGGAGTAGGGGATCAGGATCAGCCCCAGCATTTT